A selection of T cell receptor beta chains follows, all from one sample in a study of cytomegalovirus exposure and HLA in healthy donors. Generated by immunoSEQ multiplex PCR, the TCRdb table keeps only in-frame clones and is missing some. The table shows tens of thousands of clones, with 70% to 85% occurring only once. The material sequenced was PBMCs. The receptors shown here come from a man aged 30 to 39 in good health and CMV-seronegative. The CDR3 runs from the conserved cysteine through the conserved F or W. Fields, in order: clone size, V gene, D gene, J gene, CDR3 protein, CDR3 DNA. D genes are given only for firm matches. Size is omitted from some rows. Given values are once, few, many or a class for expanded clones.

size: once
V: TRBV4-1
D: -
J: TRBJ1-4
CDR3: CASSQGGGPENEKLFF
DNA: TGCGCCAGCAGCCAAGGAGGGGGTCCGGAGAATGAAAAACTGTTTTTT

size: -
V: TRBV19
D: -
J: TRBJ1-1
CDR3: CASSIEGGMNTEAFF
DNA: TGTGCCAGTAGTATCGAGGGAGGGATGAACACTGAAGCTTTCTTT

size: -
V: TRBV6-6
D: -
J: TRBJ1-5
CDR3: CASSLAGGQPQHF
DNA: TGTGCCAGCAGTTTGGCTGGGGGGCAGCCCCAGCATTTT

size: -
V: TRBV18
D: -
J: TRBJ2-7
CDR3: CASSPNRGGYEQYF
DNA: TGTGCCAGCTCACCGAACAGGGGAGGTTACGAGCAGTACTTC

size: -
V: TRBV28
D: -
J: TRBJ1-1
CDR3: CASSLAQVNTEAFF
DNA: TGTGCCAGCAGTTTAGCACAGGTGAACACTGAAGCTTTCTTT

size: -
V: TRBV18
D: TRBD1
J: TRBJ1-1
CDR3: CASSRSSGGTGVLGMNTEAFF
DNA: TGTGCCAGCTCACGATCATCTGGGGGGACAGGGGTGTTGGGGATGAACACTGAAGCTTTCTTT

size: once
V: TRBV9
D: TRBD1
J: TRBJ2-7
CDR3: CASSVAGTGGEQYF
DNA: TGTGCCAGCAGCGTGGCCGGGACAGGGGGAGAGCAGTACTTC

size: -
V: TRBV5-6
D: TRBD2
J: TRBJ2-7
CDR3: CASSWGRGDEQYF
DNA: TGTGCCAGCAGCTGGGGGAGGGGCGACGAGCAGTACTTC

size: -
V: TRBV7-8
D: -
J: TRBJ1-1
CDR3: CASSVRVANTEAFF
DNA: TGTGCCAGCAGCGTCAGGGTGGCGAACACTGAAGCTTTCTTT

size: -
V: TRBV5-6
D: TRBD1
J: TRBJ1-2
CDR3: CASHWTGTYGYTF
DNA: TGTGCCAGCCATTGGACAGGGACTTATGGCTACACCTTC

size: large
V: TRBV7-9
D: -
J: TRBJ2-3
CDR3: CASVSGYSTDTQYF
DNA: TGTGCCAGCGTCTCAGGATATAGCACAGATACGCAGTATTTT

size: -
V: TRBV18
D: -
J: TRBJ1-1
CDR3: CASSPVQAGTEAFF
DNA: TGTGCCAGCTCACCTGTTCAGGCGGGCACTGAAGCTTTCTTT

size: once
V: TRBV27
D: -
J: TRBJ1-2
CDR3: CASSDGGHNYGYTF
DNA: TGTGCCAGCAGCGATGGTGGACACAACTATGGCTACACCTTC

size: -
V: TRBV5-1
D: TRBD1
J: TRBJ2-7
CDR3: CASSRTTDRVREQYF
DNA: TGCGCCAGCAGCCGCACCACGGACAGGGTTCGGGAGCAGTACTTC

size: -
V: TRBV19
D: -
J: TRBJ1-5
CDR3: CASSIPSGNNQPQHF
DNA: TGTGCCAGTAGTATACCCTCCGGTAACAATCAGCCCCAGCATTTT

size: few
V: TRBV5-1
D: TRBD1
J: TRBJ1-1
CDR3: CASSLDTGGTEAFF
DNA: TGCGCCAGCAGCTTGGATACAGGGGGCACTGAAGCTTTCTTT

size: -
V: TRBV5-1
D: -
J: TRBJ2-5
CDR3: CASSLALAEKETQYF
DNA: TGCGCCAGCAGCCTGGCCTTAGCGGAAAAAGAGACCCAGTACTTC

size: -
V: TRBV7-8
D: -
J: TRBJ1-1
CDR3: CASSGQLNTEAFF
DNA: TGTGCCAGCAGCGGCCAGTTGAACACTGAAGCTTTCTTT

size: -
V: TRBV7-8
D: TRBD1
J: TRBJ1-5
CDR3: CASSPQPGQSKQPQHF
DNA: TGTGCCAGCAGTCCTCAACCGGGACAGAGTAAGCAGCCCCAGCATTTT

size: -
V: TRBV6-1
D: -
J: TRBJ1-6
CDR3: CASSDPLSPLHF
DNA: TGTGCCAGCAGTGACCCACTTTCACCCCTCCACTTT

size: -
V: TRBV18
D: -
J: TRBJ2-6
CDR3: CASSPYQGSGANVLTF
DNA: TGTGCCAGCTCACCATATCAGGGCTCTGGGGCCAACGTCCTGACTTTC

size: -
V: TRBV4-2
D: TRBD1
J: TRBJ2-7
CDR3: CASSQLQGNEQYF
DNA: TGTGCCAGCAGCCAACTACAGGGGAACGAGCAGTACTTC

size: -
V: TRBV6-6
D: TRBD1
J: TRBJ2-3
CDR3: CASSPGQGVISDTQYF
DNA: TGTGCCAGCAGTCCGGGACAGGGGGTGATTTCAGATACGCAGTATTTT

size: once
V: TRBV19
D: TRBD1
J: TRBJ1-2
CDR3: CATLTTGTGHGYTF
DNA: TGTGCCACCTTAACCACCGGGACAGGGCATGGCTACACCTTC

size: -
V: TRBV9
D: -
J: TRBJ1-6
CDR3: CASSKTPGEDSPLHF
DNA: TGTGCCAGCAGCAAAACCCCGGGGGAGGATTCACCCCTCCACTTT

size: -
V: TRBV5-1
D: TRBD1
J: TRBJ2-7
CDR3: CASSLKGQGPYEQYF
DNA: TGCGCCAGCAGCTTGAAGGGACAGGGCCCCTACGAGCAGTACTTC

size: -
V: TRBV6-5
D: TRBD1
J: TRBJ1-2
CDR3: CASTGGEARNYGYTF
DNA: TGTGCCAGTACAGGGGGCGAGGCTAGAAACTATGGCTACACCTTC

size: few
V: TRBV11-3
D: TRBD1
J: TRBJ1-2
CDR3: CASRRTGGDGYTF
DNA: TGTGCCAGCAGGCGTACAGGGGGTGACGGCTACACCTTC

size: -
V: TRBV7-9
D: TRBD1
J: TRBJ1-4
CDR3: CASSQGQINEKLFF
DNA: TGTGCCAGCAGCCAGGGACAGATTAATGAAAAACTGTTTTTT

size: -
V: TRBV19
D: TRBD2
J: TRBJ2-3
CDR3: CASKDGGNTDTQYF
DNA: TGTGCCAGTAAGGACGGGGGGAACACAGATACGCAGTATTTT

size: -
V: TRBV28
D: -
J: TRBJ1-2
CDR3: CASSLTGQIYGYTF
DNA: TGTGCCAGCAGTTTAACCGGACAGATCTATGGCTACACCTTC

size: -
V: TRBV6-4
D: TRBD1
J: TRBJ1-2
CDR3: CASSPGTGTLSNYGYTF
DNA: TGTGCCAGCAGTCCCGGGACAGGGACATTATCTAACTATGGCTACACCTTC

size: few
V: TRBV5-4
D: -
J: TRBJ1-1
CDR3: CASSVVANTEAFF
DNA: TGTGCCAGCAGCGTAGTAGCGAACACTGAAGCTTTCTTT